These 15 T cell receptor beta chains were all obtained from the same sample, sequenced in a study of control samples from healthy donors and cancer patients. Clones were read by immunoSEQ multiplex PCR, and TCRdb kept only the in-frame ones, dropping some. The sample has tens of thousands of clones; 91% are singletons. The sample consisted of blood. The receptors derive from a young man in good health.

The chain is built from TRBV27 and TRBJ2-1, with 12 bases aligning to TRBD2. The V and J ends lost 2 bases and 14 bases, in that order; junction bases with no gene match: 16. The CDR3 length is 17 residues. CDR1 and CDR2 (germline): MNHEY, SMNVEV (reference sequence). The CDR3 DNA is TGTGCCAGCAGTTTAAACCCCGCTAGCGGGAGGGCCTTGGTGAAGTTCTTC. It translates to CASSLNPASGRALVKFF.

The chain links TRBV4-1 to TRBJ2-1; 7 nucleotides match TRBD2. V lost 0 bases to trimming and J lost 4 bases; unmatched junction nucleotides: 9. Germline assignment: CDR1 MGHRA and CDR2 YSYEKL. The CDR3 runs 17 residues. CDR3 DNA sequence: TGCGCCAGCAGCCAAGATCTCGGCGGGGGAGTGTACAATGAGCAGTTCTTC. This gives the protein CASSQDLGGGVYNEQFF.

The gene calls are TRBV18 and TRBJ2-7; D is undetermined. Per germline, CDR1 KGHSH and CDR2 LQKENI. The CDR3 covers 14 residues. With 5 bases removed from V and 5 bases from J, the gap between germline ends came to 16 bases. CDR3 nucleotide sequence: TGTGCCAGCTCATCGCCTCGATCTAGACACGAGCAGTACTTC. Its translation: CASSSPRSRHEQYF.

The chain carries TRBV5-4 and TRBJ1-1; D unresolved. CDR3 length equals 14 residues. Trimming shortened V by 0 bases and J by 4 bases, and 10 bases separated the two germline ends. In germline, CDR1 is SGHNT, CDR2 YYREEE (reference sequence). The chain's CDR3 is CASSLGRGSTEAFF. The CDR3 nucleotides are TGTGCCAGCAGCTTGGGTCGTGGATCCACTGAAGCTTTCTTT.

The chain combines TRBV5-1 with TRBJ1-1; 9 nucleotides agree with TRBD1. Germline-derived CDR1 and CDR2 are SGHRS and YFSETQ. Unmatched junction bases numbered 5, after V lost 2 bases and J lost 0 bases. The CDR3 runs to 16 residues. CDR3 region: CASSFRDRALNTEAFF. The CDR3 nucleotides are TGCGCCAGCAGCTTCCGGGACAGGGCGCTGAACACTGAAGCTTTCTTT.

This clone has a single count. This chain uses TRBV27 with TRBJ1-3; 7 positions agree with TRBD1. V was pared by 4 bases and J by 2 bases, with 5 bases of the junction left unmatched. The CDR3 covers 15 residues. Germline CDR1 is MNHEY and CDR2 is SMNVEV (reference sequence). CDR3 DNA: TGTGCCAGCAGTTCCCGACAGGGACCTGGAAACACCATATATTTT. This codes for CASSSRQGPGNTIYF.

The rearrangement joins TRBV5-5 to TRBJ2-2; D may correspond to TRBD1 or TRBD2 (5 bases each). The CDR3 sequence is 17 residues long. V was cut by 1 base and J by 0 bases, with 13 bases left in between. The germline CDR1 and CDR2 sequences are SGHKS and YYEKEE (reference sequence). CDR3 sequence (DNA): TGTGCCAGCAGCTTGTGGGGGTGGAAGACGAACACCGGGGAGCTGTTTTTT. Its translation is CASSLWGWKTNTGELFF.

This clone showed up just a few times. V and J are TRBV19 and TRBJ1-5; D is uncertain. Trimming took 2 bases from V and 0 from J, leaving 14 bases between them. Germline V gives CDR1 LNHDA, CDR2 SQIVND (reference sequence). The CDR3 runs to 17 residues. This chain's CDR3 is CASSIMGGSSSNQPQHF. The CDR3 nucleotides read TGTGCCAGTAGTATAATGGGCGGCAGTTCTAGCAATCAGCCCCAGCATTTT.

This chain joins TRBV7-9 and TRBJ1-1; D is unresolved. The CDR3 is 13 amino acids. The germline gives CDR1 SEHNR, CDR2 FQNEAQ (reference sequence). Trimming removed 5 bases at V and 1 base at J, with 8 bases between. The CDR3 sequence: CASSRKANTEAFF. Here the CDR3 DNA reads TGTGCCAGCAGCCGAAAAGCGAACACTGAAGCTTTCTTT.

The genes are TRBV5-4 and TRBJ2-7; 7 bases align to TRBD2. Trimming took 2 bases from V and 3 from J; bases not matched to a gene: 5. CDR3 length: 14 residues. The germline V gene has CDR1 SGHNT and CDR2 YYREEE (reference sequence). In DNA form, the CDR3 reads TGTGCCAGCAGCTTTCCGGGGGGTGTCTACGAGCAGTACTTC. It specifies CASSFPGGVYEQYF.

As DNA, the CDR3 is TGTGCCAGCGGACAGATCTCTGGAAACACCATATATTTT. It yields the protein CASGQISGNTIYF. The V gene is TRBV2, the J gene TRBJ1-3; weak D call: TRBD1 (6 bases). Germline CDR1 reads SNHLY; CDR2 reads FYNNEI. This CDR3 is 13 amino acids long. Trimming shortened V by 8 bases and J by 0 bases, and 8 bases separated the two germline ends.

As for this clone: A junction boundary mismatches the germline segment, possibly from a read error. The CDR3 sequence is CASSLSFNSPLHF. CDR3 nucleotides: TGTGCTAGCAGCCTCTCCTTTAATTCACCCCTCCACTTT. The chain combines TRBV7-7 with TRBJ1-6; D unclear. CDR1 SSHAT and CDR2 FNYEAQ come from the germline V gene (reference sequence). This CDR3 comprises 13 residues.

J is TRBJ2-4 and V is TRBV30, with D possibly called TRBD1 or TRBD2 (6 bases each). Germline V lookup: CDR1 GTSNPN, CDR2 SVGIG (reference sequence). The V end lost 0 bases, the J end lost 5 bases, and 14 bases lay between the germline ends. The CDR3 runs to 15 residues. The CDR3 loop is CAWSVGGGGENIQYF. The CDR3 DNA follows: TGTGCCTGGAGTGTGGGAGGAGGGGGAGAAAACATTCAGTACTTC.

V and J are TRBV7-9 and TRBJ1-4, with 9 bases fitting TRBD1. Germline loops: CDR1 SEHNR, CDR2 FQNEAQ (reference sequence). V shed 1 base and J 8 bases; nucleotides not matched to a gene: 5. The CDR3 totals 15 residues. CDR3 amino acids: CASSLGGQGPEKLFF. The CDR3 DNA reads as TGTGCCAGCAGCTTAGGTGGACAGGGGCCGGAAAAACTGTTTTTT.

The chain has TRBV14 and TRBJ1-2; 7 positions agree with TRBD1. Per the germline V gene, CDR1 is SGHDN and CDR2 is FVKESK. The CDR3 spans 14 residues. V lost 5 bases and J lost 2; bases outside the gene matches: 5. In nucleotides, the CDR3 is TGTGCCAGCAGCGCACAACAGGGGAACTATGGCTACACCTTC. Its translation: CASSAQQGNYGYTF. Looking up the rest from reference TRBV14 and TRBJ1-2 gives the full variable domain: EAGVTQFPSHSVIEKGQTVTLRCDPISGHDNLYWYRRVMGKEIKFLLHFVKESKQDESGMPNNRFLAERTGGTYSTLKVQPAELEDSGVYFCASSAQQGNYGYTFGSGTRLTVV.